One sample yielded the 3 T cell receptor beta chains listed below, sequenced in a study of HIV-infected patients and healthy controls. 450 to 600 ng RNA was reverse transcribed with alpha and beta constant-region primers. Each of the alpha and beta chains got its own library through chain-specific third strand synthesis with indices. TCRdb re-called the 5' RACE reads with MiXCR, one entry per CDR3 protein. The sample has more than 3,000 distinct CDR3 sequences; around 30% are singletons. Antiretroviral therapy had run roughly three months, about 14 weeks, before follow-up blood collection. Whole blood was used without fractionation, so all unsorted peripheral T cells were included. The sample here was blood, taken during antiretroviral therapy. The receptors come from an adult with HIV infection.

This clonotype is large (0.1 to 1%) in the sample. The chain uses TRBV7-9 and TRBJ1-5, with D possibly being TRBD1 (6 bases). The CDR3 runs to 16 residues. Germline values: CDR1 SEHNR, CDR2 FQNEAQ (reference sequence). Between the trimmed V and J ends, which lost 5 bases and 9 bases, there was a span of 23 bases. The CDR3 nucleotides are TGTGCCAGCAGCAGTACAACAGGGAGGTCGATTTTGCCCCAGCATTTT. Translation gives CASSSTTGRSILPQHF.

The chain carries TRBV6-5 and TRBJ1-5, with TRBD1 as a possible D gene (5 bases). Looked up from germline, CDR1 is MNHEY and CDR2 is SVGAGI. The CDR3 spans 13 residues. V was clipped by 6 bases and J by 7 bases, with 13 bases between them. The CDR3 spells CASSDGGFQPQHF. DNA for the CDR3: TGTGCCAGCAGCGATGGGGGATTCCAGCCCCAGCATTTT.

This chain connects TRBV28 to TRBJ2-3; D not resolved. V lost 5 bases and J lost 1, with 13 bases in between. The CDR3 loop spans 15 amino acids. The germline V gene encodes CDR1 MDHEN and CDR2 SYDVKM. The CDR3 loop is CASSQQSSGTDTQYF. The CDR3, as DNA: TGTGCCAGCAGTCAACAGTCCTCTGGCACAGATACGCAGTATTTT.